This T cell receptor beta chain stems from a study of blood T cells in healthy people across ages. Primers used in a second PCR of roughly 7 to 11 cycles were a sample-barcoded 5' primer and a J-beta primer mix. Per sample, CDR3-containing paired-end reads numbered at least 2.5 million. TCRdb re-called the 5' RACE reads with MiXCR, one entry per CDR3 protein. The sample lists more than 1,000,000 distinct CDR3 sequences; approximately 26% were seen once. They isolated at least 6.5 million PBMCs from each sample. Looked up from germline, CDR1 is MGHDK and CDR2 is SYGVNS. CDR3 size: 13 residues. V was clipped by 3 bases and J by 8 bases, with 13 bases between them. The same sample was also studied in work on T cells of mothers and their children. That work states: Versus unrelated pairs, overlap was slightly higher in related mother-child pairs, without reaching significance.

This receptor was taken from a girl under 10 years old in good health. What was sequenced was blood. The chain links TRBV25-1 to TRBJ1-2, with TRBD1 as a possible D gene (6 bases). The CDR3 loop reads CASSDPGVWGYTF. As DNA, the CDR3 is TGTGCCAGCAGTGACCCAGGGGTTTGGGGCTACACCTTC.